Listed below are T cell receptor beta chains from one sample, sequenced in a study of T cells after yellow fever vaccination. TCRdb redid the calling of the 5' RACE reads with MiXCR, one entry per CDR3 protein. The profile covers about 340,000 distinct CDR3 sequences, with around 13% appearing a single time and approximately 3.3% taken by the ten largest. The source was CD4+ T cells sorted from PBMCs, collected 15 days after the yellow fever booster vaccination. These receptors were taken from a man aged 18 to 35 who received the YFV17D yellow fever vaccine. Both conserved end residues are part of each CDR3. Each record gives: V gene, D gene, clone size, J gene, CDR3 DNA, CDR3 protein. D genes are given only for firm matches. Rows may omit the clone size; those that give it use once, few, many or a size class.

v_gene: TRBV5-6; d_gene: -; abundance: -; j_gene: TRBJ1-6; CDR3nt: TGTGCCAGCAGCTTATTACCGGGACATATACACCACTTT; CDR3aa: CASSLLPGHIHHF
v_gene: TRBV7-9; d_gene: -; abundance: few; j_gene: TRBJ2-3; CDR3nt: TGTGCCAGCAGCCCGGGCCTAAGGTCCCGGGGCACAGATACGCAGTATTTT; CDR3aa: CASSPGLRSRGTDTQYF
v_gene: TRBV27; d_gene: TRBD1; abundance: few; j_gene: TRBJ1-1; CDR3nt: TGTGCCAGCAAATTCGGACAGGGGCTACGGAACACTGAAGCTTTCTTT; CDR3aa: CASKFGQGLRNTEAFF
v_gene: TRBV7-9; d_gene: TRBD1; abundance: -; j_gene: TRBJ2-3; CDR3nt: TGTGCCAGCAGCTTAGCGAACAACAGGGGTGCGCAGTATTTT; CDR3aa: CASSLANNRGAQYF
v_gene: TRBV5-1; d_gene: -; abundance: few; j_gene: TRBJ1-2; CDR3nt: TGCGCCAGCAGCCGGGACGGAGATAACTATGGCTACACCTTC; CDR3aa: CASSRDGDNYGYTF
v_gene: TRBV3-1; d_gene: TRBD2; abundance: -; j_gene: TRBJ2-5; CDR3nt: TGTGCCAGCAGCCTTCGAAGCGGGGATCGCCAGTACTTC; CDR3aa: CASSLRSGDRQYF
v_gene: TRBV10-3; d_gene: -; abundance: many; j_gene: TRBJ1-5; CDR3nt: TGTGCCTCCGGACCTAATCAGCCCCAGCATTTT; CDR3aa: CASGPNQPQHF
v_gene: TRBV7-2; d_gene: -; abundance: -; j_gene: TRBJ1-5; CDR3nt: TGTGCCAGCAGCTACCGGGACGTAGGCAATCAGCCCCAGCATTTT; CDR3aa: CASSYRDVGNQPQHF
v_gene: TRBV2; d_gene: -; abundance: -; j_gene: TRBJ2-3; CDR3nt: TGTGCCAGCAGGGGGGAGGAAGATACGCAGTATTTT; CDR3aa: CASRGEEDTQYF
v_gene: TRBV29-1; d_gene: -; abundance: -; j_gene: TRBJ2-3; CDR3nt: TGCAGCGTAGCAGCCTTGGGCCTCAAAGGGGATACGCAGTATTTT; CDR3aa: CSVAALGLKGDTQYF
v_gene: TRBV29-1; d_gene: -; abundance: few; j_gene: TRBJ2-1; CDR3nt: TGCAGCGTATGGGAGAATGAGCAGTTCTTC; CDR3aa: CSVWENEQFF
v_gene: TRBV4-1; d_gene: TRBD1; abundance: -; j_gene: TRBJ1-5; CDR3nt: TGCGCCAGCAGCCAGCCGGACAGGCGGCAGCCCCAGCATTTT; CDR3aa: CASSQPDRRQPQHF
v_gene: TRBV18; d_gene: -; abundance: -; j_gene: TRBJ1-3; CDR3nt: TGTGCCAGCTCACCAGTTTCCAGCTCTGGAAACACCATATATTTT; CDR3aa: CASSPVSSSGNTIYF
v_gene: TRBV3-1; d_gene: TRBD1; abundance: -; j_gene: TRBJ1-2; CDR3nt: TGTGCCAGCAGCCGGACAGGTCCGCCCTATGGCTACACCTTC; CDR3aa: CASSRTGPPYGYTF
v_gene: TRBV28; d_gene: -; abundance: -; j_gene: TRBJ2-5; CDR3nt: TGTGCCAGCGGCGAGAACCAAGAGACCCAGTACTTC; CDR3aa: CASGENQETQYF
v_gene: TRBV20-1; d_gene: -; abundance: -; j_gene: TRBJ2-5; CDR3nt: TGCAGTGCTCCTGCCTACGACCAAGAGACCCAGTACTTC; CDR3aa: CSAPAYDQETQYF
v_gene: TRBV18; d_gene: -; abundance: -; j_gene: TRBJ2-7; CDR3nt: TGTGCCAGCTCATCAATTAATGACAGGCGGGCGGAGCAGTACTTC; CDR3aa: CASSSINDRRAEQYF
v_gene: TRBV6-1; d_gene: -; abundance: few; j_gene: TRBJ1-2; CDR3nt: TGTGCCAGCAGTCTTGAGGTAACAGGGATCGGCTACACCTTC; CDR3aa: CASSLEVTGIGYTF
v_gene: TRBV4-3; d_gene: -; abundance: -; j_gene: TRBJ2-2; CDR3nt: TGCGCCAGCAGCCTCGAGGCAGGGATCGCGAACACCGGGGAGCTGTTTTTT; CDR3aa: CASSLEAGIANTGELFF
v_gene: TRBV29-1; d_gene: -; abundance: -; j_gene: TRBJ2-5; CDR3nt: TGCAGCGCCATACGGGGGTTCCAAGAGACCCAGTACTTC; CDR3aa: CSAIRGFQETQYF
v_gene: TRBV9; d_gene: -; abundance: many; j_gene: TRBJ2-2; CDR3nt: TGTGCCAGCAGTTGGGGGGCCGGGGAGCTGTTTTTT; CDR3aa: CASSWGAGELFF
v_gene: TRBV27; d_gene: -; abundance: -; j_gene: TRBJ1-4; CDR3nt: TGTGCCAGCCGTTACCTTCAGGGGACTAATGAAAAACTGTTTTTT; CDR3aa: CASRYLQGTNEKLFF
v_gene: TRBV5-1; d_gene: -; abundance: many; j_gene: TRBJ2-3; CDR3nt: TGCGCCAGCAGCTTGGATACAGCAGGAGATACGCAGTATTTT; CDR3aa: CASSLDTAGDTQYF
v_gene: TRBV5-1; d_gene: TRBD2; abundance: few; j_gene: TRBJ2-5; CDR3nt: TGCGCCAGCAGCTTCTTAGCTAGCGGAGAGACCCAGTACTTC; CDR3aa: CASSFLASGETQYF
v_gene: TRBV6-1; d_gene: -; abundance: -; j_gene: TRBJ1-3; CDR3nt: TGTGCCAGCAGTGATCCGACAGTTAGCAGAAACACCATATATTTT; CDR3aa: CASSDPTVSRNTIYF
v_gene: TRBV4-2; d_gene: TRBD2; abundance: many; j_gene: TRBJ2-7; CDR3nt: TGTGCCAGCAGCCAAGGGACTAGAGACTCCGAGCAGTACTTC; CDR3aa: CASSQGTRDSEQYF
v_gene: TRBV20-1; d_gene: -; abundance: few; j_gene: TRBJ2-3; CDR3nt: TGCAGTGCTAGAGGTCCCGGGCTTAGCTATACGCAGTATTTT; CDR3aa: CSARGPGLSYTQYF